One sample yielded the 20 T cell receptor beta chains listed below, sequenced in a study of shared clonotypes between healthy human individuals. Only in-frame clones appear in the TCRdb table, and some are missing; sequencing was by immunoSEQ multiplex PCR. The table records millions of clones, 85% to 95% of them present only once. The sequencing input was naive CD4+ T cells sorted from blood. Subset meaning: CD45RA+ positively selected. All receptors derive from a man aged 18 to 29 in good health.

The chain couples TRBV11-2 to TRBJ1-1; D perhaps matches TRBD1 (6 bases). The CDR3 is 14 amino acids. The V and J ends lost 5 bases and 7 bases respectively, with 17 bases between them. From germline, CDR1 is SGHAT and CDR2 FQNNGV. The DNA for the CDR3 is TGTGCCAGCAGCCCCGGGACATCAGCAATTGAAGCTTTCTTT. Encoded protein: CASSPGTSAIEAFF.

V and J are TRBV13 and TRBJ2-3, with 8 bases aligning to TRBD2. CDR3 length: 15 residues. V shed 1 base, J shed 3 bases, and the junction held 3 bases outside the gene matches. From germline, CDR1 is PRHDT and CDR2 FYEKMQ (reference sequence). The CDR3 loop reads CASSLAGGKTDTQYF. The CDR3 bases are TGTGCCAGCAGCTTAGCGGGGGGGAAAACAGATACGCAGTATTTT. Filled out from reference TRBV13 and TRBJ2-3, the complete variable domain reads AAGVIQSPRHLIKEKRETATLKCYPIPRHDTVYWYQQGPGQDPQFLISFYEKMQSDKGSIPDRFSAQQFSDYHSELNMSSLELGDSALYFCASSLAGGKTDTQYFGPGTRLTVL.

This clone occurred a few times. The J gene is TRBJ1-1, the V gene TRBV7-3, with D unresolved. CDR1 is SGHTA and CDR2 is FQGTGA in the germline V gene. The V end lost 5 bases, the J end lost 2 bases, and 9 bases lay between the germline ends. The CDR3 has 13 residues. The CDR3 reads CASSASLNTEAFF. In DNA, the CDR3 is TGTGCCAGCAGCGCCTCCCTTAACACTGAAGCTTTCTTT.

The rearrangement uses TRBV5-5 and TRBJ1-3; weak D call: TRBD1 (6 bases). V was cut by 4 bases and J by 9 bases, with 14 bases left in between. From germline, CDR1 is SGHKS and CDR2 YYEKEE (reference sequence). The CDR3 consists of 13 residues. The CDR3 spells CASSPDRTGTIYF. The CDR3 nucleotides read TGTGCCAGCAGCCCCGACAGGACTGGCACCATATATTTT.

This chain links TRBV6-4 with TRBJ2-1; possibly TRBD2 for D (5 bases). CDR1 and CDR2 from the germline V gene are MRHNA and SNTAGT. CDR3 length equals 13 residues. V was shortened by 3 bases and J by 3 bases, with 6 bases between the two germline ends. CDR3 amino acids: CASSEDFYNEQFF. The CDR3 nucleotides read TGTGCCAGCAGTGAGGACTTCTACAATGAGCAGTTCTTC.

The chain has TRBV7-9 and TRBJ2-1, with 9 bases lining up with TRBD1. This CDR3 comprises 18 residues. V dropped 2 bases and J dropped 2; count of bases not matched to a gene: 10. In germline, CDR1 is SEHNR, CDR2 FQNEAQ (reference sequence). CDR3 nucleotide sequence: TGTGCCAGCAGCTTATTTTGGTGGGGACAGGGAACCTACAATGAGCAGTTCTTC. This sequence encodes CASSLFWWGQGTYNEQFF.

V is TRBV28 and J is TRBJ1-6; 10 nucleotides agree with TRBD1. The CDR3 is 15 amino acids. Germline V CDR1 and CDR2: MDHEN, SYDVKM. V shed 6 bases, J shed 14 bases, and the junction held 13 bases outside the gene matches. CDR3 loop: CASRRTGGNFYTLHF. The CDR3 coding sequence is TGTGCCAGCAGGCGGACAGGGGGGAATTTTTATACCCTCCACTTT.

The rearrangement uses TRBV7-9 and TRBJ2-1; TRBD2 might be the D (6 bases). This CDR3 has 13 residues. Trimming took off 1 base at V and 15 bases at J, with 16 bases between the two ends. Germline CDR1 SEHNR, CDR2 FQNEAQ (reference sequence). In DNA, the CDR3 is TGTGCCAGCAGCTTAGGTGAAGCGGGTGCTTGGTTCTTC. Its protein is CASSLGEAGAWFF. Full variable domain (rest looked up from reference TRBV7-9 and TRBJ2-1): DTGVSQNPRHKITKRGQNVTFRCDPISEHNRLYWYRQTLGQGPEFLTYFQNEAQLEKSRLLSDRFSAERPKGSFSTLEIQRTEQGDSAMYLCASSLGEAGAWFFGPGTRLTVL.

In DNA, the CDR3 is TGTGCCAGCAGCGTAGAGCGTGGGGGGCGTTTGGACACCGGGGAGCTGTTTTTT. This gives the protein CASSVERGGRLDTGELFF. The rearrangement uses TRBV9 and TRBJ2-2, with D possibly called TRBD1 or TRBD2 (6 bases each). The germline V and J ends were trimmed by 0 bases and 3 bases, with 18 bases remaining between them. CDR1 is SGDLS and CDR2 is YYNGEE in the germline V gene. The CDR3 is 18 residues long.

V gene TRBV5-1 combines with J gene TRBJ2-3; D might be TRBD2 (6 bases). The CDR3 covers 16 residues. CDR1 is SGHRS, CDR2 YFSETQ, per germline. V lost 4 bases and J 1 base, leaving 16 bases between the germline ends. The CDR3 spells CASSPTGGVGTDTQYF. The DNA for the CDR3 is TGCGCCAGCAGCCCTACGGGCGGGGTTGGCACAGATACGCAGTATTTT.

Concerning this clone itself: This same CDR3 is encoded by further DNA sequences in the sample. This chain uses TRBV7-2 with TRBJ1-1; possibly TRBD1 for D (6 bases). From germline, CDR1 is SGHTA and CDR2 FQGNSA. The V and J ends lost 0 bases and 5 bases respectively, with 13 bases between them. The CDR3 is made up of 15 amino acids. Written as DNA, the CDR3 is TGTGCCAGCAGCTTAGCTACAGGGCTGGAGACTGAAGCTTTCTTT. It codes for CASSLATGLETEAFF.

V and J are TRBV5-4 and TRBJ2-7, with D maybe TRBD2 (6 bases). Germline CDR1 reads SGHNT; CDR2 reads YYREEE (reference sequence). V was trimmed by 0 bases and J by 1 base, leaving 8 bases between them. CDR3 length: 14 amino acids. CDR3 region: CASSLEGRSYEQYF. CDR3 DNA: TGTGCCAGCAGCTTGGAAGGGAGGTCCTACGAGCAGTACTTC.

The chain carries TRBV6-6 and TRBJ2-3; D call uncertain. The V gene lost 1 base and the J gene lost 3 bases, with 11 bases spanning the gap. The length of the CDR3 is 15 residues. Germline lookup yields CDR1 MNHNY and CDR2 SVGAGI (reference sequence). The CDR3 here is CASSYWSSETDTQYF. The CDR3 DNA follows: TGTGCCAGCAGTTACTGGAGTTCAGAGACAGATACGCAGTATTTT.

The V call is TRBV2, the J call TRBJ1-4; D is ambiguous. CDR1 is SNHLY, CDR2 FYNNEI, per germline. This CDR3 region has 12 residues. Trimming removed 4 bases from V and 8 bases from J, with 8 bases in between. The CDR3 DNA reads TGTGCCAGCAGTGGTAGAGGCGAAAAACTGTTTTTT. This sequence encodes CASSGRGEKLFF.

The CDR3 DNA is TGTGCCAGCAGTTACTCGACGACAGGAAACTACGAGCAGTACTTC. Protein sequence: CASSYSTTGNYEQYF. The chain recombines TRBV6-5 with TRBJ2-7, with D maybe TRBD1 (6 bases). V was shortened by 0 bases and J by 3 bases, with 12 bases between the two germline ends. Germline values: CDR1 MNHEY, CDR2 SVGAGI. The CDR3 length is 15 residues.

The chain uses TRBV10-3 and TRBJ2-6; no definite D call. This CDR3 has 18 residues. CDR1 and CDR2 (germline): ENHRY, SYGVKD. The V and J ends lost 7 bases and 0 bases respectively, with 19 bases between them. CDR3 bases: TGTGCCATCACCCCCGGCGTCGCATCGGGCTCTGGGGCCAACGTCCTGACTTTC. This gives the protein CAITPGVASGSGANVLTF.

The rearrangement links TRBV29-1 to TRBJ2-3, with D possibly matching TRBD1 (6 bases). In germline, CDR1 is SQVTM, CDR2 ANQGSEA. With 8 bases removed from V and 0 bases from J, the gap between germline ends came to 18 bases. This CDR3 is built from 15 residues. The CDR3 region has the DNA TGCAGCACCAACCACGGGACAACCAGCACAGATACGCAGTATTTT. This encodes CSTNHGTTSTDTQYF.

This clone was seen only once. This chain uses TRBV7-2 with TRBJ2-7; no definite D call. V was shortened by 4 bases and J by 5 bases, with 9 bases between the two germline ends. This CDR3 comprises 12 residues. In germline, CDR1 is SGHTA, CDR2 FQGNSA. Here the CDR3 reads CASSSRSHEQYF. DNA of the CDR3: TGTGCCAGCAGCTCCCGGTCCCACGAGCAGTACTTC.

The chain joins TRBV2 to TRBJ2-7, with D uncertain. The V gene lost 8 bases and the J gene lost 7 bases, with 18 bases spanning the gap. Germline V gene data show CDR1 as SNHLY and CDR2 as FYNNEI. CDR3 size: 13 residues. The CDR3 loop is CASGGPSTEEQYF. The CDR3 DNA follows: TGTGCCAGCGGCGGACCGTCGACTGAGGAGCAGTACTTC. Combining the CDR3 with reference TRBV2 and TRBJ2-7 gives the whole variable domain EPEVTQTPSHQVTQMGQEVILRCVPISNHLYFYWYRQILGQKVEFLVSFYNNEISEKSEIFDDQFSVERPDGSNFTLKIRSTKLEDSAMYFCASGGPSTEEQYFGPGTRLTVT.

The chain links TRBV9 to TRBJ1-4; D gene unclear. The CDR3 totals 14 residues. Germline CDR1 SGDLS, CDR2 YYNGEE. V was cut by 2 bases and J by 8 bases, with 13 bases left in between. CDR3 sequence: CASSVGFSSEKLFF. The CDR3 DNA follows: TGTGCCAGCAGCGTCGGCTTTTCGTCGGAAAAACTGTTTTTT.